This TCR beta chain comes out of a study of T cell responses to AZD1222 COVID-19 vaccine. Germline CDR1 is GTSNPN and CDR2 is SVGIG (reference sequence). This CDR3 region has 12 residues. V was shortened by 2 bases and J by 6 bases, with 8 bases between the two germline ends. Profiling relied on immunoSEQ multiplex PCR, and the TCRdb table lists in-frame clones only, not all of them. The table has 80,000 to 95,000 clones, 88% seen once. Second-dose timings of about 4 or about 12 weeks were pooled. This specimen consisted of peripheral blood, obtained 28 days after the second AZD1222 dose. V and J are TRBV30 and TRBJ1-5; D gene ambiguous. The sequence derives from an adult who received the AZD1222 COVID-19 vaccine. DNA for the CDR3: TGTGCCTGGAGTAACCCCACTCAGCCCCAGCATTTT. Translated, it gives CAWSNPTQPQHF.